This TCR beta chain emerged from a study of T cell responses to AZD1222 COVID-19 vaccine (dated by TCRdb to the early 2020s). About the investigation overall: Because spike-specific TCR depth and breadth did not differ between the two schedules, AZD1222 recipients who got a second dose at roughly 4 weeks were pooled with those who got a second dose at roughly 12 weeks. A total of 230 to 250 trial participants underwent TCR sequencing, of whom some 210 received two doses of AZD1222 and about 26 received two doses of the MenACWY control vaccine. Trial participants were enrolled by age into 18-55, 56-69 and 70-plus year subgroups, with about 150, 28 and 57 TCR-sequenced participants respectively. Results the study describes overall, beyond this receptor: The 56-69-year group was small, and its depth increase did not reach significance, likely because of low power. Reportedly, close to half of the unique spike-specific TCRs recognized epitopes lying outside the regions that are mutated in the B.1.351 and B.1.1.7 variants. Most participants were white British and females outnumbered males, and the authors suggested that clonal diversity may have been underestimated. CD4 TCRs associated with the vaccine covered the entire spike protein, and the dominant responses were in regions 160-218 and 743-854. After two AZD1222 doses, both the breadth and the depth of spike-specific TCRs were significantly higher than at day 0 and than in MenACWY recipients. Because no day 14 peak-response samples were available, repertoires were characterized only after the peak T cell response. Only six or seven AZD1222 recipients were SARS-CoV-2 seropositive at baseline, limiting conclusions about previously exposed vaccinees.

The CDR3 regions of human TCRbeta chains were subjected to immunosequencing. On the authors' methods: Repertoire TCRs were checked for matches against a reference library of SARS-CoV-2-specific TCRs that had been generated using the MIRA antigen-specificity platform. Breadth meant the fraction of unique TCRs that were SARS-CoV-2-associated, whereas depth meant the fraction of total T cells that were SARS-CoV-2-associated. Each spike-specific TCR was assigned to its reactive spike region and to a CD4 or CD8 class using the MIRA data. Log10-transformed breadth and depth values were compared by one-way ANOVA with Sidak's multiple comparisons tests. The immuneACCESS repertoire file appears here via TCRdb, limited to in-frame rearrangements. These files lack a portion of the clones; in checked studies, under half of the deficit traces to unresolved V genes, and the cause of the others is not known. V, J and clone size are taken as reported in that table, and D and trimming were inferred from the DNA itself. In this sample the table shows over 150,000 clones, 90% of which occur a single time. The ten largest clones capture 18% of the sample.

The time point label here, explained by the study, means: baseline before first vaccination. Samples from vaccinated people were obtained from the UK trials COV001 and COV002, which included a single-blind randomized controlled phase 2/3 trial of AZD1222 (ChAdOx1 nCoV-19) in healthy adults. For TCRbeta chain sequencing, PBMC samples from trial participants were taken at day 0 and at day 28 after the second dose. Remarks on this clone: Its antigen specificity is not known. The record has no base qualities; no much larger clone is one base away.

CDR1 and CDR2 were assigned from the germline V gene as MNHEY and SVGAGI. Cut back by 6 bases and 4 bases, the V and J ends lie 16 bases apart. Counted from cysteine to phenylalanine, this CDR3 has 15 amino acids. The DNA shown is the 45-base CDR3, in frame from base 1. The rearranged chain carries TRBV6-5 and TRBJ1-3, and TRBD1 may be the D gene, going by 6 matching bases. The source material was peripheral blood, sampled on day 0 of AZD1222 vaccination. The sequence derives from an adult in good health. The nucleotide sequence is TGTGCCAGCAGCCCCGAGGGGGGGTTGGGAAACACCATATATTTT. The encoded protein is CASSPEGGLGNTIYF.